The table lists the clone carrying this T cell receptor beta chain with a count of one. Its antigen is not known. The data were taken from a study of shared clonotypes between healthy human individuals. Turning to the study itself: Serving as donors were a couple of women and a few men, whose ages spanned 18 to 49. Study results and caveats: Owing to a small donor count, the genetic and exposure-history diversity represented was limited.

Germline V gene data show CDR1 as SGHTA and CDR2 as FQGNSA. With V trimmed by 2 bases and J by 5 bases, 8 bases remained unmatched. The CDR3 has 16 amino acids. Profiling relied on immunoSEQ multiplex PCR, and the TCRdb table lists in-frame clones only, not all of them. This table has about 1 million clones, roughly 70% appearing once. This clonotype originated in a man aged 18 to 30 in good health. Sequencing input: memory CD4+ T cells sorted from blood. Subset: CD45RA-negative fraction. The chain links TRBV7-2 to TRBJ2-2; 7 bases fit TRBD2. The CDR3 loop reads CASSLLSGKITGELFF. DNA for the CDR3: TGTGCCAGCAGCTTATTGAGCGGGAAAATTACCGGGGAGCTGTTTTTT. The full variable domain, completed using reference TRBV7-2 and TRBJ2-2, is GAGVSQSPSNKVTEKGKDVELRCDPISGHTALYWYRQSLGQGLEFLIYFQGNSAPDKSGLPSDRFSAERTGGSVSTLTIQRTQQEDSAVYLCASSLLSGKITGELFFGEGSRLTVL.